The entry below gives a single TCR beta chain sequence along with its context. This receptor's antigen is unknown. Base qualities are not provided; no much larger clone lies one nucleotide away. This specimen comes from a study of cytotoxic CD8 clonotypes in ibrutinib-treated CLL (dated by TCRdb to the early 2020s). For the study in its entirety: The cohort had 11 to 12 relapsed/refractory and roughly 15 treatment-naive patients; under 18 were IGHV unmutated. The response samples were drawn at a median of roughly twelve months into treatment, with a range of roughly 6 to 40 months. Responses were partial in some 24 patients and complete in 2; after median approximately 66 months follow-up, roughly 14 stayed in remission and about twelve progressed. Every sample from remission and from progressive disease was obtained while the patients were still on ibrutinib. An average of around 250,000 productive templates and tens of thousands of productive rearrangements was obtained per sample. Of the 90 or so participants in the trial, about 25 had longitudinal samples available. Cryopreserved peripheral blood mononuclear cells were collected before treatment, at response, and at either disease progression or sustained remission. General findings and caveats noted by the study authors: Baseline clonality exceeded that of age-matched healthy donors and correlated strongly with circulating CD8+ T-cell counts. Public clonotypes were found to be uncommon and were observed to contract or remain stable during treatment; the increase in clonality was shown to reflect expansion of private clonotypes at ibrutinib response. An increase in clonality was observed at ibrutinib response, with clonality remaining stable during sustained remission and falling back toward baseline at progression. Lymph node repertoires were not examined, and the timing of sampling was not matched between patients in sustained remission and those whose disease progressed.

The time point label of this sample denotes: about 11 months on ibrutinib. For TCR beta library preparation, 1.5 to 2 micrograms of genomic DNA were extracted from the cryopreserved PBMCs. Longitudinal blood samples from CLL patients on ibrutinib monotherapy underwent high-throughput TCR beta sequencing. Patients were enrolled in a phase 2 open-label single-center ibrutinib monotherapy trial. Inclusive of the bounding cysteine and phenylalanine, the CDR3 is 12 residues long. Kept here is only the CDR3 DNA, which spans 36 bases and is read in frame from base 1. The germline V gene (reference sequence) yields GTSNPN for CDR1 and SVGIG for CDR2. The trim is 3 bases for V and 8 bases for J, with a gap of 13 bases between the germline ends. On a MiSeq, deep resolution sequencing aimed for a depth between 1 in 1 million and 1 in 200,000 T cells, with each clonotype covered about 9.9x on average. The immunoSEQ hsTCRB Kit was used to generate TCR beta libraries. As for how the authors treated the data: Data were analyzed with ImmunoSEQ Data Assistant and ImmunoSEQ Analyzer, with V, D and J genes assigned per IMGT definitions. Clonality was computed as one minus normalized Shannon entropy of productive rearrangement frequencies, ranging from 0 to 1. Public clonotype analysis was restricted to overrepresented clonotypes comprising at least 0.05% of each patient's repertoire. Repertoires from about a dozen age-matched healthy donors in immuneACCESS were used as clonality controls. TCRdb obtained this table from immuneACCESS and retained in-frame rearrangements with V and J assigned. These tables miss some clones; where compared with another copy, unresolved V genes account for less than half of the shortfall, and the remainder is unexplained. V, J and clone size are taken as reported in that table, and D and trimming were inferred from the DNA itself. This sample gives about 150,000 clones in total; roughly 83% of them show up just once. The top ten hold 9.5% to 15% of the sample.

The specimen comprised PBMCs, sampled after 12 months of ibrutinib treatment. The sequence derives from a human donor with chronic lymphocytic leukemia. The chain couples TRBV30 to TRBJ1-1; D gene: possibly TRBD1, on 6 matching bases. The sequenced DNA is TGTGCCTGGAGCCCCACCGGGACAGAAGCTTTCTTT. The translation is CAWSPTGTEAFF.